The clone carrying this TCR beta chain was seen repeatedly, ten times or more. Its antigen is unidentified. The data stem from a study of T cells in Graves' hyperthyroidism and ophthalmopathy. Regarding the study as a whole: Stable hyperthyroidism was separated from ophthalmopathy by a model based on 13 V-J features. Blood samples included most of the expanded thyroid clonotypes exceeding 0.001.

RNA transcripts yielded amplified TCR beta CDR3 regions. The TCR CDR3 first-round RT-PCR relied on the HTBI primer set. TCRdb analysed the multiplex PCR reads with MiXCR anew, one entry per CDR3 protein. The data contain roughly 350,000 distinct CDR3 sequences, around 15% of them singletons. Germline CDR1 and CDR2: KGHDR and SFDVKD. V lost 3 bases to trimming and J lost 6 bases, with 5 bases between them. CDR3 length: 12 residues. This TCR came from a woman aged 25 to 45 with Graves' ophthalmopathy. The material sequenced was blood. The gene calls are TRBV24-1 and TRBJ1-5; tentatively, D is TRBD1 (5 bases). CDR3 loop: CATSDGAQPQHF. For the CDR3, the DNA is TGTGCCACCAGTGATGGGGCTCAGCCCCAGCATTTT.